The 29 T cell receptor beta chains in this list originate from one sample, sequenced in a study of CD4+ T cells in melanoma. Clones were sequenced by immunoSEQ multiplex PCR, and TCRdb holds only the in-frame ones, with some missing. The table has approximately 110,000 clones, 92% seen once; the top ten hold around 3.3%. The sequenced sample was peripheral blood. All receptors derive from a human donor with melanoma.

For the CDR3, the DNA is TGTGCCAGCAGTTTACCAGGCGGGACTAGATACAATGAGCAGTTCTTC. Encoded protein: CASSLPGGTRYNEQFF. V and J are TRBV27 and TRBJ2-1, with 8 bases matching TRBD2. The CDR3 is 16 residues long. Germline CDR1 MNHEY, CDR2 SMNVEV (reference sequence). Trimming removed 2 bases from V and 4 bases from J; junction bases left unmatched: 7.

The chain is built from TRBV28 and TRBJ2-2, with TRBD2 matching 10 bases. From germline, CDR1 is MDHEN and CDR2 SYDVKM. This CDR3 spans 16 amino acids. J lost 2 bases, V lost 4 bases, and 4 bases had no gene match. CDR3 coding DNA: TGTGCCAGCAGTTCCCAGCGGGGGGGCAACACCGGGGAGCTGTTTTTT. Its translation: CASSSQRGGNTGELFF.

J is TRBJ1-1 and V is TRBV5-4; D gene ambiguous. Germline V lookup: CDR1 SGHNT, CDR2 YYREEE (reference sequence). V lost 0 bases, J lost 1 base, and 7 bases lay in between. This CDR3 comprises 14 residues. The CDR3 DNA is TGTGCCAGCAGCTTGGGCGGTAGGAACACTGAAGCTTTCTTT. It codes for CASSLGGRNTEAFF.

J is TRBJ1-5 and V is TRBV5-1; D not certain. This CDR3 comprises 14 residues. CDR1 SGHRS and CDR2 YFSETQ come from the germline V gene. V was trimmed by 2 bases and J by 7 bases, leaving 13 bases between them. CDR3 DNA sequence: TGCGCCAGCAGCTTTGGCGGGGTTGGCCAGCCCCAGCATTTT. Residues: CASSFGGVGQPQHF. The whole variable domain, remainder taken from reference TRBV5-1 and TRBJ1-5, is KAGVTQTPRYLIKTRGQQVTLSCSPISGHRSVSWYQQTPGQGLQFLFEYFSETQRNKGNFPGRFSGRQFSNSRSEMNVSTLELGDSALYLCASSFGGVGQPQHFGDGTRLSIL.

The chain uses TRBV30 and TRBJ1-3, with TRBD1 matching 7 bases. V lost 3 bases and J lost 2; bases outside the gene matches: 4. Looked up from germline, CDR1 is GTSNPN and CDR2 is SVGIG (reference sequence). This CDR3 is 14 amino acids long. The CDR3 nucleotides read TGTGCCTGGAGGACTACAGGGGCTGGAAACACCATATATTTT. It is translated as CAWRTTGAGNTIYF. Full variable domain (outside the CDR3, taken from reference TRBV30 and TRBJ1-3): SQTIHQWPATLVQPVGSPLSLECTVEGTSNPNLYWYRQAAGRGLQLLFYSVGIGQISSEVPQNLSASRPQDRQFILSSKKLLLSDSGFYLCAWRTTGAGNTIYFGEGSWLTVV.

This sequence joins TRBV27 and TRBJ1-2; TRBD1 agrees at 8 bases. The V and J ends lost 6 bases and 7 bases, in that order; junction bases with no gene match: 10. CDR3 length: 14 amino acids. CDR1 is MNHEY, CDR2 SMNVEV, per germline (reference sequence). DNA for the CDR3: TGTGCCAGCAGGGCCGCGGACAGGGTATCTGGCTACACCTTC. Protein sequence: CASRAADRVSGYTF.

The V call is TRBV7-9, the J call TRBJ2-1, with unresolved D. CDR1 and CDR2 from the germline V gene are SEHNR and FQNEAQ (reference sequence). The V gene lost 3 bases and the J gene lost 4 bases, with 7 bases spanning the gap. The CDR3 has 13 amino acids. In nucleotides, the CDR3 is TGTGCCAGCAGCTTGGACCAATACAATGAGCAGTTCTTC. As protein: CASSLDQYNEQFF.

V usage is TRBV29-1 and J usage is TRBJ2-5; perhaps TRBD1 as D (7 bases). The CDR3 is 13 amino acids. CDR1 and CDR2 (germline): SQVTM, ANQGSEA. V lost 7 bases and J 6 bases, leaving 18 bases between the germline ends. The CDR3 DNA reads as TGCAGCGCCGAAGGGCAGGGGGGCCAGACCCAGTACTTC. The encoded protein is CSAEGQGGQTQYF.

V and J are TRBV5-1 and TRBJ1-1; possibly TRBD1 for D (5 bases). The V end was cut by 4 bases, the J end by 3 bases, with 13 bases between. The length of the CDR3 is 14 residues. Germline V gene lookup returns CDR1 SGHRS and CDR2 YFSETQ. CDR3 DNA: TGCGCCAGCAGCAACGCAGGGTGGGACACTGAAGCTTTCTTT. It translates to CASSNAGWDTEAFF.

V is TRBV19 and J is TRBJ2-5; D gene unclear. Germline-derived CDR1 and CDR2 are LNHDA and SQIVND (reference sequence). V was cut by 5 bases and J by 4 bases, with 14 bases left in between. CDR3 size: 14 residues. The CDR3 here is CASSPLLGGETQYF. The DNA for the CDR3 is TGTGCCAGTAGTCCGCTGCTGGGCGGAGAGACCCAGTACTTC.

The rearrangement uses TRBV27 and TRBJ2-7; TRBD2 is a possible D gene (5 bases). CDR1 is MNHEY and CDR2 is SMNVEV in the germline V gene (reference sequence). The CDR3 contains 14 residues. The V and J ends lost 4 bases and 0 bases respectively, with 10 bases between them. CDR3 sequence reads: CASSWERSSYEQYF. The CDR3 DNA is TGTGCCAGCAGTTGGGAGAGGAGCTCCTACGAGCAGTACTTC.

V and J are TRBV5-1 and TRBJ1-3; TRBD1 agrees at 7 bases. The germline V gene encodes CDR1 SGHRS and CDR2 YFSETQ. CDR3 length equals 17 residues. V was pared by 3 bases and J by 0 bases, with 9 bases of the junction left unmatched. CDR3 in amino acids: CASSSRQGYPSGNTIYF. CDR3 DNA sequence: TGCGCCAGCAGCTCAAGACAGGGATACCCCTCTGGAAACACCATATATTTT.

This chain joins TRBV19 and TRBJ2-7, with D possibly TRBD1 on 5 matching bases. CDR3 length: 15 residues. With 2 bases removed from V and 9 bases from J, the gap between germline ends came to 20 bases. Per germline, CDR1 LNHDA and CDR2 SQIVND (reference sequence). DNA of the CDR3: TGTGCCAGTAGTATACAGGGCCGCCTTGATAAGGTGCAGTACTTC. The encoded protein is CASSIQGRLDKVQYF. The whole variable domain, remainder taken from reference TRBV19 and TRBJ2-7, is DGGITQSPKYLFRKEGQNVTLSCEQNLNHDAMYWYRQDPGQGLRLIYYSQIVNDFQKGDIAEGYSVSREKKESFPLTVTSAQKNPTAFYLCASSIQGRLDKVQYFGPGTRLTVT.

In this sample, this clone turned up a few times. The chain recombines TRBV19 with TRBJ2-1; 7 bases map to TRBD2. With 1 base clipped from V and 4 bases from J, the junction kept 4 bases outside the gene matches. This CDR3 has 15 amino acids. CDR1 is LNHDA and CDR2 is SQIVND in the germline V gene (reference sequence). The CDR3 DNA is TGTGCCAGTAGTATAGGTCGGGGAGGGTACAATGAGCAGTTCTTC. Its protein product is CASSIGRGGYNEQFF.

V gene TRBV15 combines with J gene TRBJ1-5, with 8 bases fitting TRBD1. Germline CDR1 and CDR2: LNHNV and YYDKDF (reference sequence). This CDR3 has 18 residues. With 4 bases clipped from V and 0 bases from J, the junction kept 11 bases outside the gene matches. The CDR3 nucleotides read TGTGCCACCAGCAAACGACAGGGGTCGGGGTATAGCAATCAGCCCCAGCATTTT. It yields the protein CATSKRQGSGYSNQPQHF.

This clone was seen only once. V and J are TRBV23-1 and TRBJ2-7; 9 nucleotides match TRBD1. TRBV23-1 is an open reading frame, and its role is uncertain. Trimming took 4 bases from V and 3 from J; bases not matched to a gene: 7. CDR3 length equals 15 residues. CDR3 residues: CASSPRDRVNYEQYF. The CDR3 bases are TGCGCCAGCAGTCCCCGGGACAGGGTCAACTACGAGCAGTACTTC.

CDR3 DNA sequence: TGTGCCAGCAGCCCCGGACAGGGGGCACCCACTATACCCTACGAGCAGTACTTC. Protein sequence: CASSPGQGAPTIPYEQYF. V is TRBV14 and J is TRBJ2-7, with 11 bases matching TRBD1. This CDR3 has 18 residues. The V and J ends lost 4 bases and 2 bases, in that order; junction bases with no gene match: 13. The germline V gene encodes CDR1 SGHDN and CDR2 FVKESK.

The chain uses TRBV6-1 and TRBJ1-6; possible D gene TRBD1, 5 bases. The CDR3 sequence is 15 residues long. Germline V gives CDR1 MNHNS, CDR2 SASEGT. The V gene lost 5 bases and the J gene lost 4 bases, with 12 bases spanning the gap. The CDR3 reads CASSIGTAYNSPLHF. The CDR3 region has the DNA TGTGCCAGCAGTATTGGGACGGCTTATAATTCACCCCTCCACTTT.

CDR3 sequence (DNA): TGTGCCAGCAGCGCAGTCCCCAAAAGCGGTGAAAAACTGTTTTTT. Translating it yields CASSAVPKSGEKLFF. The chain uses TRBV5-6 and TRBJ1-4, with no clear D. V was cut by 4 bases and J by 7 bases, with 17 bases left in between. The CDR3 has 15 residues. The germline V gene encodes CDR1 SGHDT and CDR2 YYEEEE.

This clone showed up just once. V and J are TRBV11-2 and TRBJ2-4, with TRBD2 identical over 11 bases. Germline CDR1 SGHAT, CDR2 FQNNGV. There are 17 residues in the CDR3. Trimming took 2 bases from V and 4 from J; bases not matched to a gene: 7. DNA of the CDR3: TGTGCCAGCAGCTTAACCCCTAGCGGGAGGCCTAAAAACATTCAGTACTTC. Amino acids: CASSLTPSGRPKNIQYF. The complete variable domain, with remaining parts taken from reference TRBV11-2 and TRBJ2-4, reads EAGVAQSPRYKIIEKRQSVAFWCNPISGHATLYWYQQILGQGPKLLIQFQNNGVVDDSQLPKDRFSAERLKGVDSTLKIQPAKLEDSAVYLCASSLTPSGRPKNIQYFGAGTRLSVL.

CDR3 protein: CASSSGGRNPQHF. DNA for the CDR3: TGTGCCAGCAGTTCGGGAGGACGGAATCCCCAGCATTTT. The V gene is TRBV6-5, the J gene TRBJ1-5, with D unclear. The CDR3 has 13 amino acids. The ends were cut back, 4 bases at V and 10 bases at J, with 14 bases in the middle. The germline CDR1 and CDR2 sequences are MNHEY and SVGAGI.

The chain recombines TRBV6-4 with TRBJ2-3; 12 positions match TRBD2. There are 16 residues in the CDR3. The V and J ends lost 4 bases and 4 bases, in that order; junction bases with no gene match: 6. CDR1 is MRHNA, CDR2 SNTAGT, per germline. CDR3: CASSAGTSGPPDTQYF. The CDR3 bases are TGTGCCAGCAGTGCCGGGACTAGCGGGCCCCCAGATACGCAGTATTTT.

This clone came up a few times. V and J are TRBV2 and TRBJ2-2; no clear D. The V gene lost 7 bases and the J gene lost 7 bases, with 10 bases spanning the gap. Germline CDR1 is SNHLY and CDR2 is FYNNEI. The CDR3 is made up of 12 amino acids. CDR3 sequence: CASTPNGGELFF. The CDR3 region has the DNA TGTGCCAGCACCCCTAACGGCGGGGAGCTGTTTTTT.

This chain connects TRBV9 to TRBJ2-2; D remains unclear. CDR3 length: 16 residues. Trimming stripped 2 bases from V and 2 bases from J, with 13 bases between. Germline V gives CDR1 SGDLS, CDR2 YYNGEE. The chain's CDR3 is CASSVSWSLNTGELFF. CDR3 DNA sequence: TGTGCCAGCAGCGTTTCGTGGTCCCTAAACACCGGGGAGCTGTTTTTT.

This sequence joins TRBV29-1 and TRBJ1-3; no clear D. The V end lost 6 bases, the J end lost 0 bases, and 9 bases lay between the germline ends. The CDR3 runs 13 residues. From germline, CDR1 is SQVTM and CDR2 ANQGSEA. CDR3 protein: CSVRSSSGNTIYF. CDR3 sequence (DNA): TGCAGCGTCCGGTCTAGCTCTGGAAACACCATATATTTT. Drawing the rest from reference TRBV29-1 and TRBJ1-3, the complete variable domain is SAVISQKPSRDICQRGTSLTIQCQVDSQVTMMFWYRQQPGQSLTLIATANQGSEATYESGFVIDKFPISRPNLTFSTLTVSNMSPEDSSIYLCSVRSSSGNTIYFGEGSWLTVV.

The V call is TRBV2, the J call TRBJ2-2, with 8 bases lining up with TRBD1. With 6 bases clipped from V and 5 bases from J, the junction kept 5 bases outside the gene matches. The CDR3 length is 14 residues. Germline assignment: CDR1 SNHLY and CDR2 FYNNEI. CDR3 nucleotide sequence: TGTGCCAGCAGAACAGGGGGTGAAACCGGGGAGCTGTTTTTT. As protein: CASRTGGETGELFF. Drawing the rest from reference TRBV2 and TRBJ2-2, the complete variable domain is EPEVTQTPSHQVTQMGQEVILRCVPISNHLYFYWYRQILGQKVEFLVSFYNNEISEKSEIFDDQFSVERPDGSNFTLKIRSTKLEDSAMYFCASRTGGETGELFFGEGSRLTVL.

V gene TRBV5-4 combines with J gene TRBJ1-5; TRBD1 might be the D (5 bases). CDR1 is SGHNT and CDR2 is YYREEE in the germline V gene (reference sequence). This CDR3 has 14 amino acids. Trimming removed 0 bases at V and 3 bases at J, with 7 bases between. CDR3 residues: CASSLAGTNQPQHF. For the CDR3, the DNA is TGTGCCAGCAGCTTGGCAGGGACCAATCAGCCCCAGCATTTT.

The gene calls are TRBV9 and TRBJ2-7; a weak D match, TRBD2 (5 bases). The germline gives CDR1 SGDLS, CDR2 YYNGEE. V lost 1 base and J 4 bases, leaving 12 bases between the germline ends. The CDR3 is 14 residues long. The CDR3 is CASSVYPGKYEQYF. In DNA form, the CDR3 reads TGTGCCAGCAGCGTATATCCCGGGAAGTACGAGCAGTACTTC.

V usage is TRBV27 and J usage is TRBJ2-5; TRBD1 aligns across 9 bases. Trimming at V came to 6 bases and at J to 4 bases, leaving 6 bases not matched to a gene. The CDR3 totals 14 residues. Germline values: CDR1 MNHEY, CDR2 SMNVEV (reference sequence). The CDR3 coding sequence is TGTGCCAGCAGCCTGGGACAGGGACCAGAGACCCAGTACTTC. It specifies CASSLGQGPETQYF.